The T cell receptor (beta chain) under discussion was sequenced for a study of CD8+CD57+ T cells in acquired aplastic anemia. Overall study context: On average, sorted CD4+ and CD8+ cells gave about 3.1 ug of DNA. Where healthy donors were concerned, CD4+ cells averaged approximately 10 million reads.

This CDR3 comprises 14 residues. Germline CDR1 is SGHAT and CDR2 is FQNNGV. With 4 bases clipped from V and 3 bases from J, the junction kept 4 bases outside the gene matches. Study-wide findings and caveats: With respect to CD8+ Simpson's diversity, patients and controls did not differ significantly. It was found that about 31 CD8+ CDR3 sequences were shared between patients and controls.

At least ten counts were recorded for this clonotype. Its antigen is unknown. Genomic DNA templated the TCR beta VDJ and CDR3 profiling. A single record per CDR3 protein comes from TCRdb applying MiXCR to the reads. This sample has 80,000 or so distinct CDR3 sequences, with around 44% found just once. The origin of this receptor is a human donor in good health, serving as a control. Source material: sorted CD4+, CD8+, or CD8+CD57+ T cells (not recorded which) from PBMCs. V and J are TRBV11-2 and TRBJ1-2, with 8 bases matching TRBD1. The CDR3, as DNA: TGTGCCAGCAGCTCAGGGGGCAGTCACTATGGCTACACCTTC. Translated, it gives CASSSGGSHYGYTF.